Presented here are 20 T cell receptor beta chains from one specimen sequenced in a study of T cell responses to AZD1222 COVID-19 vaccine. TCRdb keeps only in-frame clones here, not all; method: immunoSEQ multiplex PCR. The sample consists of tens of thousands of clones, about 94% of them appearing once. The specimen was peripheral blood, collected 28 days after the second AZD1222 dose. These receptors came from an adult who received the AZD1222 COVID-19 vaccine.

The chain links TRBV3-1 (or the pseudogene TRBV3-2) to TRBJ2-3; D may be TRBD2 (5 bases). Trimming took 1 base from V and 10 from J, leaving 12 bases between them. The V gene's germline CDR1 is LGHDT and CDR2 YNNKEL (reference sequence). The CDR3 contains 13 residues. The CDR3 here is CASSQGLAHPQYF. The CDR3 DNA reads as TGTGCCAGCAGCCAAGGTTTAGCGCATCCGCAGTATTTT.

CDR3 protein: CASSNPTGVKNIQYF. The CDR3 DNA is TGTGCCAGTAGTAACCCGACAGGGGTCAAAAACATTCAGTACTTC. The rearrangement uses TRBV19 and TRBJ2-4, with TRBD1 matching over 8 bases. The length of the CDR3 is 15 residues. V shed 4 bases, J shed 3 bases, and the junction held 5 bases outside the gene matches. Germline assignment: CDR1 LNHDA and CDR2 SQIVND (reference sequence).

The chain recombines TRBV4-3 with TRBJ2-3; D not certain. This CDR3 is 16 amino acids long. Germline CDR1 is LGHNA and CDR2 is YSLEER. The V end lost 0 bases, the J end lost 0 bases, and 10 bases lay between the germline ends. CDR3 sequence: CASSQEVGDSTDTQYF. CDR3 nucleotide sequence: TGCGCCAGCAGCCAAGAGGTGGGTGACAGCACAGATACGCAGTATTTT.

The DNA for the CDR3 is TGTGCCTGGGAAGGGGTGATGAACACTGAAGCTTTCTTT. This codes for CAWEGVMNTEAFF. The V and J genes are TRBV30 and TRBJ1-1; D may be TRBD1 (5 bases). The CDR3 has 13 amino acids. Germline CDR1 is GTSNPN and CDR2 is SVGIG (reference sequence). Trimming pared 5 bases from V and 0 bases from J, leaving 10 bases between.

V usage is TRBV9 and J usage is TRBJ2-1, with TRBD1 matching 9 bases. V lost 4 bases and J lost 3; bases outside the gene matches: 5. CDR3 length: 15 amino acids. Germline V CDR1 and CDR2: SGDLS, YYNGEE. CDR3 DNA sequence: TGTGCCAGCAGCCCTGGGGACAGGGACTACAATGAGCAGTTCTTC. Translation: CASSPGDRDYNEQFF.

The V and J genes are TRBV6-4 and TRBJ1-1; no clear D gene. CDR1 is MRHNA and CDR2 is SNTAGT in the germline V gene. This CDR3 is 14 amino acids long. V was clipped by 2 bases and J by 0 bases, with 7 bases between them. In DNA, the CDR3 is TGTGCCAGCAGTGACGGCTCCCTGAACACTGAAGCTTTCTTT. Translated, it gives CASSDGSLNTEAFF.

The V and J genes are TRBV5-8 and TRBJ1-2, with 10 bases lining up with TRBD1. The CDR3 has 15 residues. Per germline, CDR1 SGHTS and CDR2 YDEGEE. Unmatched junction bases numbered 12, after V lost 5 bases and J lost 8 bases. The CDR3 region has the DNA TGTGCCAGCAGACAACGACAGGGGGCGGTGGGAGGCTACACCTTC. Translated, it gives CASRQRQGAVGGYTF.

This chain joins TRBV6-6 and TRBJ1-5; TRBD1 might be the D (5 bases). Germline V gives CDR1 MNHNY, CDR2 SVGAGI (reference sequence). The CDR3 has 15 residues. V gave up 0 bases and J gave up 6 bases, with 12 bases separating them. CDR3 loop: CASSYSRAGSQPQHF. Written as DNA, the CDR3 is TGTGCCAGCAGTTACTCGAGGGCAGGGAGTCAGCCCCAGCATTTT.

The J gene is TRBJ2-7, the V gene TRBV28; D is tentatively TRBD1 or TRBD2 (5 bases each). From germline, CDR1 is MDHEN and CDR2 SYDVKM. The CDR3 runs to 12 residues. Trimming removed 7 bases from V and 4 bases from J, with 11 bases in between. CDR3 sequence (DNA): TGTGCCAGCAAAGGGGACGGGTACGAGCAGTACTTC. Protein: CASKGDGYEQYF.

J is TRBJ2-3 and V is TRBV27; TRBD1 aligns across 7 bases. CDR1 is MNHEY, CDR2 SMNVEV, per germline (reference sequence). After removal of 0 bases from V and 7 bases from J, the junction contained 10 bases not matched to a gene. The CDR3 sequence is 16 residues long. As DNA, the CDR3 is TGTGCCAGCAGTTTATCGAGCTCGTGGGACAGATATACGCAGTATTTT. It encodes CASSLSSSWDRYTQYF.

This chain joins TRBV18 and TRBJ1-1; no definite D call. CDR1 and CDR2 from the germline V gene are KGHSH and LQKENI. V shed 3 bases and J shed 2 bases, with 4 bases lying between them. This CDR3 spans 12 amino acids. The CDR3: CASSPANTEAFF. CDR3 coding DNA: TGTGCCAGCTCACCCGCAAACACTGAAGCTTTCTTT.

V is TRBV6-5 and J is TRBJ1-1, with D uncertain. Germline V gene data show CDR1 as MNHEY and CDR2 as SVGAGI. This CDR3 comprises 11 residues. V was pared by 7 bases and J by 4 bases, with 7 bases between. CDR3 DNA sequence: TGTGCCAGCAAGACGGGCACTGAAGCTTTCTTT. Protein sequence: CASKTGTEAFF.

The gene calls are TRBV5-1 and TRBJ2-7; 9 bases line up with TRBD1. V lost 3 bases and J lost 6; bases outside the gene matches: 7. In germline, CDR1 is SGHRS, CDR2 YFSETQ. CDR3 length equals 14 residues. Written as DNA, the CDR3 is TGCGCCAGCAGCTCGGGACAGGGCGTACTCGAGCAGTACTTC. It encodes CASSSGQGVLEQYF.

The chain joins TRBV5-4 to TRBJ1-6; perhaps TRBD1 as D (6 bases). The CDR3 consists of 14 residues. Per germline, CDR1 SGHNT and CDR2 YYREEE (reference sequence). Trimming shortened V by 4 bases and J by 9 bases, and 14 bases separated the two germline ends. The CDR3 is CASSIKQGGSPLHF. CDR3 nucleotides: TGTGCCAGCAGCATTAAACAGGGAGGTTCACCCCTCCACTTT.

The chain couples TRBV3-1 (or the pseudogene TRBV3-2) to TRBJ2-7; 8 positions match TRBD1. This CDR3 region has 17 residues. Germline CDR1 and CDR2: LGHDT and YNNKEL (reference sequence). The V gene end was trimmed by 4 bases and the J gene end by 7 bases; junction bases not matched to a gene: 18. CDR3 DNA sequence: TGTGCCAGCAGCCCCCAAGGCCTGACAGGGGAACTTGGAGAGCAGTACTTC. Translated: CASSPQGLTGELGEQYF.

The V and J genes are TRBV5-1 and TRBJ2-7; D gene ambiguous. Trimming left V 0 bases short and J 3 bases short, with 7 bases between. This CDR3 comprises 13 residues. Germline V gene data show CDR1 as SGHRS and CDR2 as YFSETQ. The CDR3 DNA is TGCGCCAGCAGCTTGGCCCGTGACTACGAGCAGTACTTC. Encoded protein: CASSLARDYEQYF.

This chain uses TRBV7-9 with TRBJ1-5; TRBD1 matches at 8 bases. Germline assignment: CDR1 SEHNR and CDR2 FQNEAQ (reference sequence). The J segment lost 2 bases and the V segment lost 1 base, leaving 7 bases of the junction unmatched. The CDR3 spans 17 residues. In DNA form, the CDR3 reads TGTGCCAGCAGCTTAGAAGGCCAGGGGGCAGGCAATCAGCCCCAGCATTTT. It encodes CASSLEGQGAGNQPQHF.

This chain uses TRBV15 with TRBJ2-3; 12 bases are a match to TRBD1. CDR3 size: 19 residues. The V and J ends lost 1 base and 6 bases, in that order; junction bases with no gene match: 14. Germline lookup yields CDR1 LNHNV and CDR2 YYDKDF (reference sequence). Here the CDR3 DNA reads TGTGCCACCAGCAGAGGTGGGACAGGGGGCCGCAGGGCCTGGGATACGCAGTATTTT. Translation gives CATSRGGTGGRRAWDTQYF.

This chain joins TRBV28 and TRBJ1-6; D remains ambiguous. Looked up from germline, CDR1 is MDHEN and CDR2 is SYDVKM. V was pared by 3 bases and J by 1 base, with 10 bases between. The CDR3 has 16 residues. CDR3: CASSFSEGSYNSPLHF. CDR3 sequence (DNA): TGTGCCAGCAGTTTCTCAGAAGGGTCCTATAATTCACCCCTCCACTTT.

This clone has only one observation. V is TRBV12-3 or TRBV12-4 and J is TRBJ1-5, with no clear D. The V and J ends lost 1 base and 4 bases respectively, with 5 bases between them. This CDR3 has 13 residues. CDR3 bases: TGTGCCAGCAGTTTAGTAGATAATCAGCCCCAGCATTTT. Translation: CASSLVDNQPQHF.